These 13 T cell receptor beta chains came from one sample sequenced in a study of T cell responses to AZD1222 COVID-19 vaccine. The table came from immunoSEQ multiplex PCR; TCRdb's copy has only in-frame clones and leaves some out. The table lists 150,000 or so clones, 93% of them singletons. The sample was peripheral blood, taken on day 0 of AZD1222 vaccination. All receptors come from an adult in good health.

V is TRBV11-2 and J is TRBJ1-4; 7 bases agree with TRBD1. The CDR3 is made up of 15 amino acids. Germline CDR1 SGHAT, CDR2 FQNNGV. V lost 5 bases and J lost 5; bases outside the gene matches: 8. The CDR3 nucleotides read TGTGCCAGCAGCGACTCAGGGGGGCTCAATGAAAAACTGTTTTTT. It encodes CASSDSGGLNEKLFF.

The DNA of the CDR3 is TGTGCCAGCAGCTTAGTTGTGTCCGCTACTTCACCCCTCCACTTT. Its protein is CASSLVVSATSPLHF. The chain combines TRBV7-2 with TRBJ1-6; D gene ambiguous. Trimming took off 1 base at V and 9 bases at J, with 13 bases between the two ends. The germline gives CDR1 SGHTA, CDR2 FQGNSA. The CDR3 is 15 residues long.

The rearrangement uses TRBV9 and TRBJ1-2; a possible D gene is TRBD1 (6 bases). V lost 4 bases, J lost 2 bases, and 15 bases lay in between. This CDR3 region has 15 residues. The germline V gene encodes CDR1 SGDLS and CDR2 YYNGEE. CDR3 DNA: TGTGCCAGCAGCCAAAGGGGGAAATCCAACTATGGCTACACCTTC. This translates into CASSQRGKSNYGYTF.

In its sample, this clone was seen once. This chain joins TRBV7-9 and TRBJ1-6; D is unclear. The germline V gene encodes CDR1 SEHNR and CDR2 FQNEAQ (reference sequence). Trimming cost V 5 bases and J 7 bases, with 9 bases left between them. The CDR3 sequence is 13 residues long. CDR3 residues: CASSRDGNSPLHF. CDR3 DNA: TGTGCCAGCAGCCGTGACGGGAATTCACCCCTCCACTTT.

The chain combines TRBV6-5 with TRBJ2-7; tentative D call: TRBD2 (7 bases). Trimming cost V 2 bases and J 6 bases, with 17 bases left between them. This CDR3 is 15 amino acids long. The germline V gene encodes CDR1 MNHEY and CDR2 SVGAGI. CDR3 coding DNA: TGTGCCAGCAGTTACGGGGGGGGCAGGGTGAGCGAGCAGTACTTC. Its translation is CASSYGGGRVSEQYF.

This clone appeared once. The CDR3 sequence: CASSRTRGYTF. CDR3 coding DNA: TGTGCCAGCTCCAGGACGCGCGGCTACACCTTC. The chain is built from TRBV12-3 or TRBV12-4 and TRBJ1-2; the D is unclear. This CDR3 spans 11 amino acids. The ends were cut back, 8 bases at V and 8 bases at J, with 12 bases in the middle.

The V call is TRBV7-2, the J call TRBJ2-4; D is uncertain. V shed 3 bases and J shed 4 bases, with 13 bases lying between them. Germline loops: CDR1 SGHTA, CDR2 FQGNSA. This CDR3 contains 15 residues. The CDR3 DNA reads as TGTGCCAGCAGCTTTCGGGCACCCGATAAAAACATTCAGTACTTC. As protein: CASSFRAPDKNIQYF.

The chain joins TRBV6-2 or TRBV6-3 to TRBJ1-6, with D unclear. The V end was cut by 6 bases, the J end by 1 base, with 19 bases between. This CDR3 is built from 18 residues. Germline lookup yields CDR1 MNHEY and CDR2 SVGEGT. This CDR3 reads CASSRGRVGRSYNSPLHF. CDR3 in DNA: TGTGCCAGCAGCCGCGGACGAGTTGGTCGGTCCTATAATTCACCCCTCCACTTT.

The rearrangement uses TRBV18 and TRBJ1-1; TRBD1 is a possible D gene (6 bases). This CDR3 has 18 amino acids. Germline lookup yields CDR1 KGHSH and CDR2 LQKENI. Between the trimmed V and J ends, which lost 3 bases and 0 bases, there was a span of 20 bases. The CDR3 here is CASSPISRGATMNTEAFF. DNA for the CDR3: TGTGCCAGCTCACCTATCTCGCGGGGGGCTACGATGAACACTGAAGCTTTCTTT. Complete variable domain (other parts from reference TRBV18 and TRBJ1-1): NAGVMQNPRHLVRRRGQEARLRCSPMKGHSHVYWYRQLPEEGLKFMVYLQKENIIDESGMPKERFSAEFPKEGPSILRIQQVVRGDSAAYFCASSPISRGATMNTEAFFGQGTRLTVV.

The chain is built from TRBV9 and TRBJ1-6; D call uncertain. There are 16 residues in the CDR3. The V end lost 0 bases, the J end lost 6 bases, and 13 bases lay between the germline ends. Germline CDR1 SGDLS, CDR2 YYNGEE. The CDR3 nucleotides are TGTGCCAGCAGCGTAGGAGGGCCAGCCTTTAATTCACCCCTCCACTTT. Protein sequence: CASSVGGPAFNSPLHF.

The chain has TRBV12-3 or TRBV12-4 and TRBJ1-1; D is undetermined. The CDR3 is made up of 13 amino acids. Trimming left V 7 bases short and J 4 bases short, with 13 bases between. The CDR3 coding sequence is TGTGCCAGCACCCGGATGGGCGTCACTGAAGCTTTCTTT. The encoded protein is CASTRMGVTEAFF.

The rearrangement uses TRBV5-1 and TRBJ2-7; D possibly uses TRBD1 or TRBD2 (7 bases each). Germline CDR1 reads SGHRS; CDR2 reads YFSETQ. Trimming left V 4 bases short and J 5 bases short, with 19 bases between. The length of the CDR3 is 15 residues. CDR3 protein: CASSASTGRVHEQYF. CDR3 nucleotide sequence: TGCGCCAGCAGCGCCTCGACAGGGAGGGTCCACGAGCAGTACTTC. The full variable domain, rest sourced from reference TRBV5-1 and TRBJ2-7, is KAGVTQTPRYLIKTRGQQVTLSCSPISGHRSVSWYQQTPGQGLQFLFEYFSETQRNKGNFPGRFSGRQFSNSRSEMNVSTLELGDSALYLCASSASTGRVHEQYFGPGTRLTVT.

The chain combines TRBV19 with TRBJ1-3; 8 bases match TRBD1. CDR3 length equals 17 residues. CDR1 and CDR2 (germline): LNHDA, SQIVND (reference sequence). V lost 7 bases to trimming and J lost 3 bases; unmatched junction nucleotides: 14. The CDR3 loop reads CASTSGTGLIGGNTIYF. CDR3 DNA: TGTGCCAGTACCTCCGGGACAGGCCTAATCGGTGGAAACACCATATATTTT. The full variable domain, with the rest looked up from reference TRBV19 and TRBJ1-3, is DGGITQSPKYLFRKEGQNVTLSCEQNLNHDAMYWYRQDPGQGLRLIYYSQIVNDFQKGDIAEGYSVSREKKESFPLTVTSAQKNPTAFYLCASTSGTGLIGGNTIYFGEGSWLTVV.